These 28 T cell receptor beta chains originate from one sample sequenced in a study of blood T cell repertoires in COVID-19. Assay used: immunoSEQ multiplex PCR; TCRdb lists only in-frame clones, some missing. Among 200,000 to 300,000 clones, about 83% were seen once, and the ten largest hold roughly 6.2%. Sequenced input: peripheral blood. The receptors come from a woman aged 80 or older with COVID-19, enrolled during active disease.

This clone has only a few counts. The chain is built from TRBV2 and TRBJ1-5; no definite D call. CDR3 length: 12 residues. Per germline, CDR1 SNHLY and CDR2 FYNNEI. V was cut by 7 bases and J by 3 bases, with 7 bases left in between. The CDR3 region has the DNA TGTGCCAGCAACCGGGACAATCAGCCCCAGCATTTT. This codes for CASNRDNQPQHF.

The chain carries TRBV6-5 and TRBJ2-1; tentatively, D is TRBD1 (5 bases). The CDR3 is 14 residues long. V was clipped by 4 bases and J by 6 bases, with 13 bases between them. Per the germline V gene, CDR1 is MNHEY and CDR2 is SVGAGI. In nucleotides, the CDR3 is TGTGCCAGCAGTTTCAGGGCTCCTACCAATGAGCAGTTCTTC. Encoded protein: CASSFRAPTNEQFF.

This clone was counted a few times. The rearrangement uses TRBV5-1 and TRBJ2-1; TRBD2 agrees at 7 bases. Per the germline V gene, CDR1 is SGHRS and CDR2 is YFSETQ. Trimming removed 8 bases from V and 5 bases from J; junction bases left unmatched: 10. CDR3 length: 14 residues. In nucleotides, the CDR3 is TGCGCCAGTCGGGAGGCAGAAAGTCACAATGAGCAGTTCTTC. Residues: CASREAESHNEQFF.

The CDR3 reads CASSQGDRGVFTEAFF. CDR3 sequence (DNA): TGTGCCAGCAGCCAGGGTGACAGGGGTGTATTTACTGAAGCTTTCTTT. This chain uses TRBV14 with TRBJ1-1; 8 bases are shared with TRBD1. V was pared by 3 bases and J by 5 bases, with 11 bases of the junction left unmatched. The CDR3 has 16 amino acids. Germline CDR1 and CDR2: SGHDN and FVKESK.

This clone was detected only a few times. The V gene is TRBV12-3 or TRBV12-4, the J gene TRBJ1-2; D is possibly TRBD1 (6 bases). V dropped 5 bases and J dropped 7 bases, with 14 bases sitting between them. This CDR3 comprises 13 residues. The CDR3 bases are TGTGCCAGCAGTCCAGACAGGCGTCGTGGCTACACCTTC. Translating gives CASSPDRRRGYTF.

CDR3 nucleotide sequence: TGTGCCAGCAGCTTGGGTGGGAGCTCCTACGAGCAGTACTTC. Translation gives CASSLGGSSYEQYF. J is TRBJ2-7 and V is TRBV11-1; the D gene is possibly TRBD2 (5 bases). The CDR3 is 14 amino acids. From germline, CDR1 is SGHAT and CDR2 FQDESV (reference sequence). V was clipped by 3 bases and J by 0 bases, with 9 bases between them.

The chain carries TRBV10-3 and TRBJ2-2, with 7 bases identical to TRBD2. The CDR3 runs to 15 residues. Losses at the gene ends were 5 bases for V and 3 bases for J; bases not matched to a gene: 6. Germline CDR1 and CDR2: ENHRY and SYGVKD. The CDR3 nucleotides read TGTGCCATCAGTTACAGCGGGGCCGACACCGGGGAGCTGTTTTTT. Translated: CAISYSGADTGELFF.

The chain has TRBV13 and TRBJ2-5, with 7 bases aligning to TRBD2. Trimming at V came to 5 bases and at J to 4 bases, leaving 19 bases not matched to a gene. CDR3 length equals 18 residues. Germline lookup yields CDR1 PRHDT and CDR2 FYEKMQ (reference sequence). The CDR3 DNA reads as TGTGCCAGCAGCCCCCACTATGGGGGGGATTATCACACAGAGACCCAGTACTTC. Translating it yields CASSPHYGGDYHTETQYF.

The chain combines TRBV6-2 or TRBV6-3 with TRBJ1-3; 9 positions match TRBD1. CDR3 size: 17 residues. J was trimmed by 6 bases and V by 2 bases; bases with no gene match: 11. Germline V gene data show CDR1 as MNHEY and CDR2 as SVGEGT. The CDR3 DNA is TGTGCCAGCAGTTACCCTCGCGGGGACAGGGCGGAAAACACCATATATTTT. The encoded protein is CASSYPRGDRAENTIYF.

V is TRBV30 and J is TRBJ2-6; tentative D call: TRBD1 (5 bases). CDR1 is GTSNPN, CDR2 SVGIG, per germline (reference sequence). The V gene lost 4 bases and the J gene lost 0 bases, with 10 bases spanning the gap. This CDR3 has 15 amino acids. CDR3 sequence reads: CAWKPGISGANVLTF. CDR3 nucleotides: TGTGCCTGGAAACCAGGGATCTCTGGGGCCAACGTCCTGACTTTC.

This chain uses TRBV7-2 with TRBJ2-2; 15 bases fit TRBD2. V dropped 5 bases and J dropped 4; count of bases not matched to a gene: 5. From germline, CDR1 is SGHTA and CDR2 FQGNSA. This CDR3 has 17 residues. The CDR3 sequence is CASSPKGLAGGTGELFF. DNA of the CDR3: TGTGCCAGCAGCCCCAAGGGACTAGCGGGGGGCACCGGGGAGCTGTTTTTT.

In regard to this clone: The same CDR3 also results from other DNA sequences found in this sample. The genes are TRBV7-2 and TRBJ1-4, with TRBD1 matching 7 bases. V shed 5 bases and J 5 bases; nucleotides not matched to a gene: 5. CDR3 size: 14 residues. The germline V gene encodes CDR1 SGHTA and CDR2 FQGNSA. The CDR3 protein is CASSPTGTNEKLFF. The CDR3 coding sequence is TGTGCCAGCAGCCCGACAGGGACAAATGAAAAACTGTTTTTT.

This clone was counted a few times. The V and J genes are TRBV19 and TRBJ1-2; tentatively, D is TRBD1 (5 bases). The CDR3 totals 14 residues. Trimming removed 0 bases from V and 4 bases from J, with 9 bases in between. Germline V lookup: CDR1 LNHDA, CDR2 SQIVND (reference sequence). DNA for the CDR3: TGTGCCAGTAGTATAGAAGGGGAACGCTATGGCTACACCTTC. Its protein product is CASSIEGERYGYTF.

This clone showed up just once. This chain joins TRBV18 and TRBJ1-3; a possible D gene is TRBD1 (6 bases). CDR3 length: 16 residues. CDR1 is KGHSH, CDR2 LQKENI, per germline. V gave up 3 bases and J gave up 0 bases, with 12 bases separating them. CDR3 protein: CASSPAAGVSGNTIYF. CDR3 bases: TGTGCCAGCTCACCCGCGGCAGGGGTCTCTGGAAACACCATATATTTT.

This chain connects TRBV5-6 to TRBJ1-2; D is uncertain. With 0 bases removed from V and 2 bases from J, the gap between germline ends came to 11 bases. The CDR3 has 15 amino acids. In germline, CDR1 is SGHDT, CDR2 YYEEEE. The CDR3 is CASSLGREMNYGYTF. In nucleotides, the CDR3 is TGTGCCAGCAGCTTGGGAAGGGAGATGAACTATGGCTACACCTTC.

The rearrangement uses TRBV6-4 and TRBJ1-2; 9 nucleotides line up with TRBD1. The V gene end was trimmed by 6 bases and the J gene end by 6 bases; junction bases not matched to a gene: 5. From germline, CDR1 is MRHNA and CDR2 SNTAGT. This CDR3 has 13 residues. The DNA of the CDR3 is TGTGCCAGCAGAGCCGGGACAGGGAATGGCTACACCTTC. It specifies CASRAGTGNGYTF.

The rearrangement links TRBV5-4 to TRBJ2-5; 10 bases line up with TRBD2. Germline V gene sequence: CDR1 SGHNT, CDR2 YYREEE (reference sequence). J was trimmed by 5 bases and V by 5 bases; bases with no gene match: 6. The CDR3 is 14 amino acids. The CDR3 loop is CASRERGGAETQYF. The CDR3 DNA sequence: TGTGCCAGCAGGGAGCGGGGGGGCGCGGAGACCCAGTACTTC.

As to this clone: Other DNA sequences in this specimen translate into the identical CDR3. The V gene is TRBV18, the J gene TRBJ1-4; 9 bases agree with TRBD1. CDR3 length: 14 residues. Germline values: CDR1 KGHSH, CDR2 LQKENI. With 6 bases clipped from V and 5 bases from J, the junction kept 4 bases outside the gene matches. CDR3 nucleotide sequence: TGTGCCAGCTCGCTGGGGACAGGGAATGAAAAACTGTTTTTT. It is translated as CASSLGTGNEKLFF.

This chain joins TRBV5-4 and TRBJ1-1; TRBD1 matches at 7 bases. V lost 4 bases and J lost 8; bases outside the gene matches: 8. Per the germline V gene, CDR1 is SGHNT and CDR2 is YYREEE (reference sequence). CDR3 size: 13 residues. This CDR3 is CASSPPTGQEAFF. CDR3 coding DNA: TGTGCCAGCAGCCCTCCGACAGGGCAGGAAGCTTTCTTT.

The chain recombines TRBV7-2 with TRBJ1-6; D is perhaps TRBD1 (6 bases). CDR1 SGHTA and CDR2 FQGNSA come from the germline V gene. The length of the CDR3 is 16 residues. Trimming cost V 4 bases and J 9 bases, with 19 bases left between them. The CDR3 loop reads CASSSRGFLSPSPLHF. For the CDR3, the DNA is TGTGCCAGCAGCTCAAGGGGGTTTCTCTCCCCTTCACCCCTCCACTTT.

V and J are TRBV2 and TRBJ2-5; D is unresolved. This CDR3 contains 13 residues. CDR1 is SNHLY, CDR2 FYNNEI, per germline. V lost 5 bases and J lost 5, with 12 bases in between. CDR3: CASSTLRSETQYF. In nucleotides, the CDR3 is TGTGCCAGCAGTACGCTCCGTAGTGAGACCCAGTACTTC. Looking up the rest from reference TRBV2 and TRBJ2-5 gives the full variable domain: EPEVTQTPSHQVTQMGQEVILRCVPISNHLYFYWYRQILGQKVEFLVSFYNNEISEKSEIFDDQFSVERPDGSNFTLKIRSTKLEDSAMYFCASSTLRSETQYFGPGTRLLVL.

V and J are TRBV5-1 and TRBJ2-5, with D unresolved. Trimming pared 8 bases from V and 1 base from J, leaving 18 bases between. The CDR3 runs 15 residues. The V gene's germline CDR1 is SGHRS and CDR2 YFSETQ. CDR3 protein: CARTCRRPSQETQYF. The CDR3, as DNA: TGCGCCAGGACCTGCCGGCGGCCAAGCCAAGAGACCCAGTACTTC.

J is TRBJ1-5 and V is TRBV18, with TRBD1 as a possible D gene (6 bases). The germline V gene has CDR1 KGHSH and CDR2 LQKENI. V gave up 6 bases and J gave up 5 bases, with 11 bases separating them. The CDR3 consists of 13 residues. CDR3 DNA sequence: TGTGCCAGCTCCACCGCAGGGGATCAGCCCCAGCATTTT. Protein sequence: CASSTAGDQPQHF.

The V gene is TRBV5-1, the J gene TRBJ1-4; 7 positions agree with TRBD1. V gave up 0 bases and J gave up 8 bases; unmatched junction bases: 13. Per the germline V gene, CDR1 is SGHRS and CDR2 is YFSETQ. This CDR3 has 17 residues. The CDR3 DNA reads as TGCGCCAGCAGCTTGGAGACAGGGAGGAAACTTGGAGAAAAACTGTTTTTT. This sequence encodes CASSLETGRKLGEKLFF.

This chain connects TRBV18 to TRBJ2-2; 9 nucleotides agree with TRBD2. CDR3 length equals 17 residues. Germline assignment: CDR1 KGHSH and CDR2 LQKENI. Germline trimming cut 3 bases from V and 4 bases from J; bases unmatched to any gene: 9. The CDR3 DNA follows: TGTGCCAGCTCACCGAGTCGTAGCGGGGGAACCACCGGGGAGCTGTTTTTT. Translated, it gives CASSPSRSGGTTGELFF.

As DNA, the CDR3 is TGTGCCAGCAGTCATTCCCGACATCCGCCCAAGAGGTCGGGGAACGAGCAGTACTTC. Residues: CASSHSRHPPKRSGNEQYF. This chain joins TRBV2 and TRBJ2-7; tentative D call: TRBD2 (5 bases). Germline values: CDR1 SNHLY, CDR2 FYNNEI. This CDR3 comprises 19 residues. Trimming left V 5 bases short and J 5 bases short, with 31 bases between.

This clone was observed a handful of times. V and J are TRBV6-6 and TRBJ2-3, with 9 positions matching TRBD1. Germline V gene data show CDR1 as MNHNY and CDR2 as SVGAGI (reference sequence). There are 15 residues in the CDR3. V gave up 2 bases and J gave up 4 bases; unmatched junction bases: 4. Here the CDR3 reads CASSYGQGIPDTQYF. Written as DNA, the CDR3 is TGTGCCAGCAGTTACGGACAGGGGATCCCAGATACGCAGTATTTT.

The CDR3 DNA sequence: TGTGCCAGTAGTCCGAGCTATGGCTACACCTTC. Protein sequence: CASSPSYGYTF. The rearrangement uses TRBV19 and TRBJ1-2; D uncertain. V gave up 5 bases and J gave up 4 bases, with 5 bases separating them. The CDR3 consists of 11 residues. Germline loops: CDR1 LNHDA, CDR2 SQIVND (reference sequence).